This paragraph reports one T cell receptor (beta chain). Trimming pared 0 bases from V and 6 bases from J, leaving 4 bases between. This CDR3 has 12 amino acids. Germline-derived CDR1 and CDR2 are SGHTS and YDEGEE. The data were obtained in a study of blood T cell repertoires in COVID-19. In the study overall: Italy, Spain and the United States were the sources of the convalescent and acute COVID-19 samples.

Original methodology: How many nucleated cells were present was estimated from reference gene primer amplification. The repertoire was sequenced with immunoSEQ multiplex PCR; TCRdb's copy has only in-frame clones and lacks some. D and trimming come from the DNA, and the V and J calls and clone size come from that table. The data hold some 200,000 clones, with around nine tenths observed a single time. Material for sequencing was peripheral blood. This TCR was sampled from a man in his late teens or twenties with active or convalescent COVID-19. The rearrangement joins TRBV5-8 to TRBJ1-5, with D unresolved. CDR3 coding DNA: TGTGCCAGCAGCTTGGTATTTCAGCCCCAGCATTTT. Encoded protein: CASSLVFQPQHF.